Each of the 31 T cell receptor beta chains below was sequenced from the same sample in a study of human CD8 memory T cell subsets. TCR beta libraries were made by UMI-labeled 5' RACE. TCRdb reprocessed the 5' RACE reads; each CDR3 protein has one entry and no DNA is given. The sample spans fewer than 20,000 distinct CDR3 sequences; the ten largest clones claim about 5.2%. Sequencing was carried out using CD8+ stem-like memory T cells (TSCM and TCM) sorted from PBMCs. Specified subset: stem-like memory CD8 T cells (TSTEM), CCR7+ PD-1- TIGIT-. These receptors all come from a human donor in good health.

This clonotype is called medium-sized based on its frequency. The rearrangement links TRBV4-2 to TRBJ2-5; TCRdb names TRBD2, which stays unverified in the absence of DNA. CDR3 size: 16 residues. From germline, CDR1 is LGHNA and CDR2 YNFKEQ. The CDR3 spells CASSRARATYQETQYF.

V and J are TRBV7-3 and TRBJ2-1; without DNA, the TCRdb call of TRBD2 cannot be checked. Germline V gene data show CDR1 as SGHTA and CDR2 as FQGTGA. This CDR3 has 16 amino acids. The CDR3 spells CASSRLAGGPDNEQFF. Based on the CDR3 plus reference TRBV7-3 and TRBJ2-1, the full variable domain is GAGVSQTPSNKVTEKGKYVELRCDPISGHTALYWYRQSLGQGPEFLIYFQGTGAADDSGLPNDRFFAVRPEGSVSTLKIQRTERGDSAVYLCASSRLAGGPDNEQFFGPGTRLTVL.

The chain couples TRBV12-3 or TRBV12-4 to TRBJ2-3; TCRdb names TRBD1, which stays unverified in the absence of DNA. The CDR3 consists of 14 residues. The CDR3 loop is CASSLGPLGDTQYF.

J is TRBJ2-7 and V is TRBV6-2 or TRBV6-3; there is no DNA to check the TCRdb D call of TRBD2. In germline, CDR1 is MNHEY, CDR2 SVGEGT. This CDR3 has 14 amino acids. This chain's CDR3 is CASSTGLGSYEQYF.

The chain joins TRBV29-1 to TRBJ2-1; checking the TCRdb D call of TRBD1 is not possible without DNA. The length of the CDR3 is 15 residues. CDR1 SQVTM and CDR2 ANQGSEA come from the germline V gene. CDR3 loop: CSVEGGGTPDNEQFF.

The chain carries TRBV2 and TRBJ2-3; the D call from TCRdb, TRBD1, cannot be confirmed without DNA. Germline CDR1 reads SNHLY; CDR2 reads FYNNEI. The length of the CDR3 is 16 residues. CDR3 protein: CASSEVGQGSTDTQYF.

The CDR3 spells CASSYRTELNEQFF. The chain carries TRBV5-6 and TRBJ2-1; TCRdb returns TRBD1, unconfirmable since there is no DNA. The length of the CDR3 is 14 residues. Germline V lookup: CDR1 SGHDT, CDR2 YYEEEE.

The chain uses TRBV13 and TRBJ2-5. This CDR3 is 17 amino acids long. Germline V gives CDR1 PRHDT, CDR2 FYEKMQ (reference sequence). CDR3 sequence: CASSLNRHHSYQETQYF.

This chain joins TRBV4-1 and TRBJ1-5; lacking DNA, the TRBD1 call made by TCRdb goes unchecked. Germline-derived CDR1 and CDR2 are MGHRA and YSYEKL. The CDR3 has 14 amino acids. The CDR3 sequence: CASSQAPGGQPQHF.

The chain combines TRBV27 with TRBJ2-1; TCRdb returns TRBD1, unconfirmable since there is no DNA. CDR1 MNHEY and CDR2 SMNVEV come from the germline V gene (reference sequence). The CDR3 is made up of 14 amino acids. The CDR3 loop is CASSLMTVGNEQFF.

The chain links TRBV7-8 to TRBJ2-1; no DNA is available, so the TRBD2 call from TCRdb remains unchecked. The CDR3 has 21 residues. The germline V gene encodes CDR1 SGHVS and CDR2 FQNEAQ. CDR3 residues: CASSLDFWGLAGKMTYNEQFF.

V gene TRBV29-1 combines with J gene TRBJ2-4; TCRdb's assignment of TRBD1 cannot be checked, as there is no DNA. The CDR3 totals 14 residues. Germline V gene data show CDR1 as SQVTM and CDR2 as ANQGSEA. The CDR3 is CSAGTGGSDNIQYF.

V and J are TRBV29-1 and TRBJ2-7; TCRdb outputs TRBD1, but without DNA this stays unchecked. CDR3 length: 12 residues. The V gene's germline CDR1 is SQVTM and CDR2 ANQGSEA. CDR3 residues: CSVRGNRYEQYF.

The CDR3: CASSLASPGGAYEQYF. The rearrangement joins TRBV5-1 to TRBJ2-7; TCRdb selects TRBD1, and the lack of DNA leaves this call unchecked. The V gene's germline CDR1 is SGHRS and CDR2 YFSETQ. CDR3 size: 16 residues. Based on the CDR3 plus reference TRBV5-1 and TRBJ2-7, the full variable domain is KAGVTQTPRYLIKTRGQQVTLSCSPISGHRSVSWYQQTPGQGLQFLFEYFSETQRNKGNFPGRFSGRQFSNSRSEMNVSTLELGDSALYLCASSLASPGGAYEQYFGPGTRLTVT.

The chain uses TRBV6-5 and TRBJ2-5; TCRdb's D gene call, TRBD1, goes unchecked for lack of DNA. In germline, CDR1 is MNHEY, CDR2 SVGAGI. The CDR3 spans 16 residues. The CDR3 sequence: CASRAFRDREEGTQYF.

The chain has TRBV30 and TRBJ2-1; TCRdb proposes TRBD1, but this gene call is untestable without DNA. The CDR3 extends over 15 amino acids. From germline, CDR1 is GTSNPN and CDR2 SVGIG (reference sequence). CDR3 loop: CAWMGDTDSYNEQFF.

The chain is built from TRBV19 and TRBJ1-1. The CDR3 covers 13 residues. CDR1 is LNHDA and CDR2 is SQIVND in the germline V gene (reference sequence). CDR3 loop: CASSIGTDTEAFF.

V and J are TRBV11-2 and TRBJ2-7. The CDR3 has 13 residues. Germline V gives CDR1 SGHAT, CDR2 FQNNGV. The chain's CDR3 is CASSSAGAYEQYF.

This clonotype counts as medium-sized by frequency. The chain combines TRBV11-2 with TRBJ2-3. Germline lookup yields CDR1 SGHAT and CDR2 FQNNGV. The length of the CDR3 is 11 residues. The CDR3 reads CASSFGDTQYF. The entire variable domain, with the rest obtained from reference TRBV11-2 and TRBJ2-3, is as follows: EAGVAQSPRYKIIEKRQSVAFWCNPISGHATLYWYQQILGQGPKLLIQFQNNGVVDDSQLPKDRFSAERLKGVDSTLKIQPAKLEDSAVYLCASSFGDTQYFGPGTRLTVL.

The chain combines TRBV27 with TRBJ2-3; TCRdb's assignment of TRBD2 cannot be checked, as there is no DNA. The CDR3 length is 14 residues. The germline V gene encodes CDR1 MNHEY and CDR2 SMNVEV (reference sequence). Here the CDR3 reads CASSGGSSTDTQYF.

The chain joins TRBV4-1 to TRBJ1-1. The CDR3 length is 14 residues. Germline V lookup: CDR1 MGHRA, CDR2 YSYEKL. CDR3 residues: CASSQDWVNTEAFF.

CDR3 protein: CASSLELGGSYEQYF. This rearrangement joins TRBV12-3 or TRBV12-4 to TRBJ2-7. The CDR3 loop spans 15 amino acids.

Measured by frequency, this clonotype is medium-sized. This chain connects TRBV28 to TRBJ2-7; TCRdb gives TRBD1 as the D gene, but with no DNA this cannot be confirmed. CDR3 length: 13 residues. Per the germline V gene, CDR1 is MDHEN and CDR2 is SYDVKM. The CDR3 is CASRMDRAPEQYF.

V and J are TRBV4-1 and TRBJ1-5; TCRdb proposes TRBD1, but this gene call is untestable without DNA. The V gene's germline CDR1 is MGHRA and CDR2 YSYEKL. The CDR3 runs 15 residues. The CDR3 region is CASSQVTGENQPQHF.

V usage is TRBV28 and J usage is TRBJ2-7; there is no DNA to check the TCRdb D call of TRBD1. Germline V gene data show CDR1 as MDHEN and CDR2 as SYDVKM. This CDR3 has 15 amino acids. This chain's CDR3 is CASSDHGTGGYEQYF.

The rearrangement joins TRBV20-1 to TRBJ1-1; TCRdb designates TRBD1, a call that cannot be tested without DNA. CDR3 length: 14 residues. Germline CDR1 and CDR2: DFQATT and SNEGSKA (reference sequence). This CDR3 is CSASPLGWDTEAFF.

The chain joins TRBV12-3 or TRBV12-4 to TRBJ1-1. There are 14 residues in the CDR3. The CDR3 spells CASSFSPMNTEAFF.

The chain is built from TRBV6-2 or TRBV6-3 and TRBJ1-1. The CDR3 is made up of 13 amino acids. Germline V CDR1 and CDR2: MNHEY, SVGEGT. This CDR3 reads CASSYFGGREAFF.

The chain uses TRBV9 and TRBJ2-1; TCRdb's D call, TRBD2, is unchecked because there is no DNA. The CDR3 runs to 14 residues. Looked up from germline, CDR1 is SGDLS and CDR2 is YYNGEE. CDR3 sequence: CASSPLLGSNEQFF.

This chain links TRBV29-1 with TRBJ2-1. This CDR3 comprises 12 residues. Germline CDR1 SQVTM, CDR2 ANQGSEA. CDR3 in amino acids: CSVGSSNAEQFF.

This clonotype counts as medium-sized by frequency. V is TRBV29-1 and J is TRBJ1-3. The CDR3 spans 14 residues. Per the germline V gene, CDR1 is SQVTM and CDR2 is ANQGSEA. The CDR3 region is CSVEKGEIGNTIYF.